The entry that follows covers one T cell receptor beta chain sequence. Its antigen is unidentified. A single base separates this from a much larger clone, so it may be a read error. The data derive from a study of tumor and adjacent non-tumor tissue in lung cancer. About the study: Samples averaged around 3.9 million productive TCRbeta reads each.

RNA was extracted from bulk tissue without any cell sorting. Points from the study as a whole: Shorter survival was associated with higher TCR diversity in tumors. Top 100 clones took a larger repertoire share in normal lung.

With 6 bases removed from V and 5 bases from J, the gap between germline ends came to 18 bases. Germline CDR1 is DFQATT and CDR2 is SNEGSKA (reference sequence). The CDR3 runs to 14 residues. TCRbeta libraries were built with three rounds of nested PCR, modified from ARM-PCR. TCRdb reprocessed the multiplex PCR reads with MiXCR, giving one entry per CDR3 protein. The top ten clones hold under 30% of a sample with 200,000 or so distinct CDR3 sequences, less than 80% of them seen once. This chain connects TRBV20-1 to TRBJ2-3; perhaps TRBD2 as D (5 bases). The specimen was lung tumor tissue. This receptor was taken from a man between 60 and 70 years old with non-small cell lung cancer. Here the CDR3 reads CSALNSVREDTQYF. CDR3 bases: TGCAGTGCCCTAAATAGCGTGAGGGAAGATACGCAGTATTTT.